This record looks at one T cell receptor beta chain sequence and its context. The antigen is not known. One junction end disagrees with the germline gene, perhaps due to a read error. The data belong to a study of shared clonotypes between healthy human individuals. Overall study findings and caveats: About 5% of naive CD4 clonotypes were shared across a few donors. Relative to memory subsets, naive subsets generally showed larger estimated richness.

Profiling relied on immunoSEQ multiplex PCR, and the TCRdb table lists in-frame clones only, not all of them. The sample has about 2.4 million clones; 93% are singletons. The germline CDR1 and CDR2 sequences are GTSNPN and SVGIG (reference sequence). The CDR3 extends over 16 amino acids. J is TRBJ1-2 and V is TRBV30, with D possibly matching TRBD1 (5 bases). The sample taken for sequencing was naive CD4+ T cells from PBMCs. Subset reported: CD45RA+ positively selected. The origin of this receptor is a man aged 18 to 30 in good health. Some clones in this sample may be carry-over from other donors' samples. CDR3 residues: CAWSVRGTGTAYDYTF. CDR3 bases: TGTGCCTGGAGTGTACGGGGGACCGGGACCGCCTATGACTACACCTTC.